Listed below are T cell receptor beta chains from one sample, sequenced in a study of early T cells in non-severe SARS-CoV-2 infection. Each CDR3 protein gets one entry after TCRdb re-called the 5' RACE reads with MiXCR. Of about 19,000 distinct CDR3 sequences in the sample, around 4.2% were seen once. The specimen was whole blood. Receptor source: an adult who was a healthcare worker with PCR-confirmed SARS-CoV-2 infection or an uninfected control (not recorded which). Each CDR3 is given without its conserved first and last residue. Rows may omit the clone size; those that give it use once, few, many or a size class.

clone_size	v_call	j_call	cdr3_aa
many	TRBV10-3	TRBJ1-1	AISEQTRAF
many	TRBV19	TRBJ1-2	ASSPADYGYT
many	TRBV5-5	TRBJ2-7	ASSWGTGSYEQY
many	TRBV7-8	TRBJ2-7	ASSLEALSYEQY
many	TRBV4-3	TRBJ2-2	ASSPQIRQATGELF
many	TRBV20-1	TRBJ2-5	SASVQETQY
many	TRBV20-1	TRBJ2-5	ATPGRGGRETQY
.	TRBV10-2	TRBJ1-1	ASSEGRTEAF
many	TRBV13	TRBJ2-7	ASSLVASGGREQY
many	TRBV6-1	TRBJ2-7	ASSETDYPQGEQY
many	TRBV30	TRBJ2-5	AWRKGGGRQETQY
many	TRBV20-1	TRBJ2-6	SASPGAPSGANVLT
many	TRBV11-2	TRBJ2-5	ASSPNPGQQETQY
many	TRBV29-1	TRBJ1-3	SVNFRRETLGGNTIY
many	TRBV11-2	TRBJ1-1	ASSRNRVHEAF
many	TRBV18	TRBJ2-3	ASSPRQGFRPSTDTQY
many	TRBV5-8	TRBJ1-4	ASSNTGTGYSEKLF
many	TRBV6-2/TRBV6-3	TRBJ1-5	ASTDSSNQPQH
many	TRBV5-6	TRBJ1-5	ASSLGQGASNQPQH
many	TRBV6-1	TRBJ2-6	ASSQGAGANVLT
many	TRBV6-2/TRBV6-3	TRBJ2-1	ASSYLGGEQF
.	TRBV20-1	TRBJ2-7	SAGYITYEQY
many	TRBV7-8	TRBJ2-3	ASSQVTGQSTDTQY
many	TRBV20-1	TRBJ2-2	SARDRGGLNTGELF
many	TRBV6-5	TRBJ2-6	ASSPYQSGANVLT
few	TRBV3-1	TRBJ2-7	ASSQERGQGLYLSNYEQY
many	TRBV6-2/TRBV6-3	TRBJ1-5	ASSGTGGWQPQH
many	TRBV30	TRBJ2-1	AWVAYNEQF
many	TRBV25-1	TRBJ2-3	ASSEPAPSSTDTQY
many	TRBV7-8	TRBJ2-3	ASSLEAAGDTQY
many	TRBV30	TRBJ2-1	AWSVPWGRSYNEQF
medium-sized	TRBV5-1	TRBJ1-1	ASSLAGQGNTEAF
many	TRBV29-1	TRBJ2-5	SVERRRGRLQTQY
many	TRBV12-3/TRBV12-4	TRBJ2-7	ASSFHRQFYEQY
many	TRBV3-1	TRBJ1-4	ASSQWEINEKLF
many	TRBV20-1	TRBJ2-3	SADHPGTSADTYGTDTQY
many	TRBV29-1	TRBJ2-2	SVLWTGELF
few	TRBV30	TRBJ1-2	AWSVGGRFYGYT
medium-sized	TRBV29-1	TRBJ1-1	SVRTTEAF
many	TRBV6-1	TRBJ1-1	ASSERARSTEAF
many	TRBV12-3/TRBV12-4	TRBJ1-2	ASSTAGTGLGYT
many	TRBV7-6	TRBJ1-6	ASSLFRDSNNSPLH
many	TRBV23-1	TRBJ2-7	ASNSPTSGVYEQY
many	TRBV11-1	TRBJ1-5	ASSSRGQNQPQH
many	TRBV7-9	TRBJ2-7	ASSLGIPRYEQY
many	TRBV29-1	TRBJ1-2	SVEGIYYGYT
few	TRBV6-5	TRBJ2-4	ASRRTPSTGAKNIQY
many	TRBV5-1	TRBJ1-4	ASSLDGDEKLF
many	TRBV4-2	TRBJ1-5	ASSQDGDTDQPQH
many	TRBV5-1	TRBJ2-1	ASKGGPLEQF
few	TRBV5-1	TRBJ1-2	ASSLDGGTLGGYT
many	TRBV7-9	TRBJ1-1	ASSPRGVRATEAF